This TCR beta chain emerged from a study of blood T cell repertoires in COVID-19. Study-wide background: The United States, Italy and Spain provided the acute and convalescent COVID-19 samples. From T cells, B-cell-depleted T cells, or PBMCs came the material, which was cDNA or gDNA.

The V end lost 4 bases, the J end lost 4 bases, and 14 bases lay between the germline ends. The CDR3 is 15 amino acids. From germline, CDR1 is LGHDT and CDR2 YNNKEL (reference sequence). How the authors handled the data: Scientists estimated how many nucleated cells there were by amplifying reference gene primers. Only in-frame clones appear in the TCRdb table, and some are missing; sequencing was by immunoSEQ multiplex PCR. V and J calls and clone size come straight from that table; D and trimming were deduced from the DNA. The profile shows hundreds of thousands of clones, around 90% of them singletons.

The chain uses TRBV3-1 (or the pseudogene TRBV3-2) and TRBJ1-3, with D perhaps TRBD1 (6 bases). The sample consisted of peripheral blood. The TCR was taken from a man older than 75 with acute or convalescent COVID-19. In DNA, the CDR3 is TGTGCCAGCAGCCCGAACCGGGACATCGGAAACACCATATATTTT. This gives the protein CASSPNRDIGNTIYF.